These 10 T cell receptor beta chains came from one sample sequenced in a study of vaccination and CD4 T cells after COVID-19. The Oncomine TCR Beta short-read assay was what sequenced the DNA obtained from cultured CD4+ T cells. TCRdb recomputed calls from the PCR reads with MiXCR, one row per CDR3 protein. Among 15,000 to 20,000 distinct CDR3 sequences listed, less than 50% were seen once. Treatment given: approximately 9-day PBMC culture with coronavirus spike peptide pools or control peptides (ViraFEST assay). Their recognized antigens are unknown. Sequences were obtained from CD4+ T cells from blood, cultured in vitro. These receptors were collected from a human donor who had recovered from COVID-19.

This clonotype has only a few counts. The J gene is TRBJ1-5, the V gene TRBV12-3 or TRBV12-4, with D uncertain. This CDR3 spans 12 amino acids. The V and J ends lost 3 bases and 0 bases respectively, with 0 bases between them. CDR3 residues: CASSFSNQPQHF. Written as DNA, the CDR3 is TGTGCCAGCAGTTTTAGCAATCAGCCCCAGCATTTT.

The CDR3 sequence is CASRGHSGGEQFF. CDR3 nucleotide sequence: TGTGCCAGTAGAGGGCACTCGGGAGGTGAGCAGTTCTTC. This chain connects TRBV7-3 to TRBJ2-1; 7 positions match TRBD2. CDR3 length equals 13 residues. With V trimmed by 9 bases and J by 9 bases, 11 bases remained unmatched. The germline V gene has CDR1 SGHTA and CDR2 FQGTGA.

The chain is built from TRBV30 and TRBJ2-3; D ambiguous. CDR3 length: 12 residues. The V gene lost 0 bases and the J gene lost 7 bases, with 8 bases spanning the gap. Germline CDR1 GTSNPN, CDR2 SVGIG (reference sequence). CDR3 bases: TGTGCCTGGAGTGTACTTGCATATACGCAGTATTTT. Protein product: CAWSVLAYTQYF.

This chain connects TRBV21-1 to TRBJ2-1; TRBD2, the table's D call, was not compared with the DNA. TRBV21-1 is annotated as a pseudogene. This CDR3 spans 23 amino acids. The CDR3 is CASSNVPLLPGLAGEENRNEQFF. In nucleotides, the CDR3 is TGTGCCAGCAGCAATGTTCCTCTCCTCCCGGGACTAGCGGGAGAGGAGAACCGTAATGAGCAGTTCTTC.

This rearrangement joins TRBV7-7 to TRBJ2-5; TRBD2 aligns across 8 bases. Germline V lookup: CDR1 SSHAT, CDR2 FNYEAQ (reference sequence). V trimming: 1 base; J trimming: 1 base; junction bases outside the gene matches: 5. There are 16 residues in the CDR3. CDR3 loop: CASSLGGGRAQETQYF. The CDR3 region has the DNA TGTGCCAGCAGCTTAGGCGGGGGGCGGGCCCAAGAGACCCAGTACTTC.

The chain recombines TRBV10-2 with TRBJ1-1; a possible D gene is TRBD1 (6 bases). The CDR3 is 13 amino acids. Per germline, CDR1 WSHSY and CDR2 SAAADI. Trimming left V 0 bases short and J 10 bases short, with 12 bases between. CDR3 residues: CASSESGGRGAFF. Written as DNA, the CDR3 is TGCGCCAGCAGTGAGTCCGGGGGCCGGGGAGCTTTCTTT.

J is TRBJ2-2 and V is TRBV12-3 or TRBV12-4; D might be TRBD2 (6 bases). There are 14 residues in the CDR3. Trimming took 6 bases from V and 8 from J, leaving 16 bases between them. CDR3 in amino acids: CASRRWRGGGELFF. DNA for the CDR3: TGTGCCAGCAGGCGTTGGCGGGGCGGGGGGGAGCTGTTTTTT.

This clonotype has only a few counts. This chain joins TRBV7-8 and TRBJ2-1; D is uncertain. Trimming shortened V by 5 bases and J by 1 base, and 15 bases separated the two germline ends. Germline CDR1 is SGHVS and CDR2 is FQNEAQ. The CDR3 totals 16 residues. CDR3 sequence: CASSLTGPNSYNEQFF. CDR3 nucleotides: TGTGCCAGCAGCCTAACCGGGCCTAATTCCTACAATGAGCAGTTCTTC.

The CDR3 loop reads CSVEDMPSTDTQYF. CDR3 bases: TGCAGCGTTGAAGATATGCCTAGCACAGATACGCAGTATTTT. The chain uses TRBV29-1 and TRBJ2-3; no clear D gene. The V and J ends lost 0 bases and 0 bases respectively, with 7 bases between them. Looked up from germline, CDR1 is SQVTM and CDR2 is ANQGSEA. The CDR3 totals 14 residues.

This clonotype was counted between two and nine times. V and J are TRBV20-1 and TRBJ1-2; the match to TRBD1 covers 7 bases. The CDR3 consists of 15 residues. Germline CDR1 reads DFQATT; CDR2 reads SNEGSKA (reference sequence). The V and J ends lost 4 bases and 5 bases, in that order; junction bases with no gene match: 13. For the CDR3, the DNA is TGCAGTGCTAATAGTATGACAGGGAAGACTTATGGCTACACCTTC. Amino acid sequence: CSANSMTGKTYGYTF.